This T cell receptor beta chain appears in the sequencing data of a study of T cell repertoires in cytomegalovirus infection. Study-wide context: Shared public TCR beta signatures pointed to both CMV infection and a matching HLA type. Whole-study findings and limits: Cumulative frequency (of public TCR beta family members) identified carriers of CMV plus the relevant HLA. HLA-C-restricted CMV clonotypes gave the most frequent clonotype in two of eight donors.

The length of the CDR3 is 15 residues. Trimming removed 7 bases at V and 0 bases at J, with 13 bases between. Using its own MiXCR run on the reads, TCRdb lists one record per CDR3 protein. The sample has hundreds of thousands of distinct CDR3 sequences, 30% to 40% seen once. The sample holds many counts of this clonotype. Its antigen remains unidentified. The chain has TRBV12-3 or TRBV12-4 and TRBJ1-3; D is undetermined. The specimen was cultured PBMCs, collected from culture after CMV antigen stimulation. This sequence originates from a human donor in good health (CMV status not recorded). Some clones in this sample may be carry-over from other donors' samples. The CDR3 spells CASTARALSGNTIYF. The DNA for the CDR3 is TGTGCCAGCACCGCCCGGGCCCTCTCTGGAAACACCATATATTTT.